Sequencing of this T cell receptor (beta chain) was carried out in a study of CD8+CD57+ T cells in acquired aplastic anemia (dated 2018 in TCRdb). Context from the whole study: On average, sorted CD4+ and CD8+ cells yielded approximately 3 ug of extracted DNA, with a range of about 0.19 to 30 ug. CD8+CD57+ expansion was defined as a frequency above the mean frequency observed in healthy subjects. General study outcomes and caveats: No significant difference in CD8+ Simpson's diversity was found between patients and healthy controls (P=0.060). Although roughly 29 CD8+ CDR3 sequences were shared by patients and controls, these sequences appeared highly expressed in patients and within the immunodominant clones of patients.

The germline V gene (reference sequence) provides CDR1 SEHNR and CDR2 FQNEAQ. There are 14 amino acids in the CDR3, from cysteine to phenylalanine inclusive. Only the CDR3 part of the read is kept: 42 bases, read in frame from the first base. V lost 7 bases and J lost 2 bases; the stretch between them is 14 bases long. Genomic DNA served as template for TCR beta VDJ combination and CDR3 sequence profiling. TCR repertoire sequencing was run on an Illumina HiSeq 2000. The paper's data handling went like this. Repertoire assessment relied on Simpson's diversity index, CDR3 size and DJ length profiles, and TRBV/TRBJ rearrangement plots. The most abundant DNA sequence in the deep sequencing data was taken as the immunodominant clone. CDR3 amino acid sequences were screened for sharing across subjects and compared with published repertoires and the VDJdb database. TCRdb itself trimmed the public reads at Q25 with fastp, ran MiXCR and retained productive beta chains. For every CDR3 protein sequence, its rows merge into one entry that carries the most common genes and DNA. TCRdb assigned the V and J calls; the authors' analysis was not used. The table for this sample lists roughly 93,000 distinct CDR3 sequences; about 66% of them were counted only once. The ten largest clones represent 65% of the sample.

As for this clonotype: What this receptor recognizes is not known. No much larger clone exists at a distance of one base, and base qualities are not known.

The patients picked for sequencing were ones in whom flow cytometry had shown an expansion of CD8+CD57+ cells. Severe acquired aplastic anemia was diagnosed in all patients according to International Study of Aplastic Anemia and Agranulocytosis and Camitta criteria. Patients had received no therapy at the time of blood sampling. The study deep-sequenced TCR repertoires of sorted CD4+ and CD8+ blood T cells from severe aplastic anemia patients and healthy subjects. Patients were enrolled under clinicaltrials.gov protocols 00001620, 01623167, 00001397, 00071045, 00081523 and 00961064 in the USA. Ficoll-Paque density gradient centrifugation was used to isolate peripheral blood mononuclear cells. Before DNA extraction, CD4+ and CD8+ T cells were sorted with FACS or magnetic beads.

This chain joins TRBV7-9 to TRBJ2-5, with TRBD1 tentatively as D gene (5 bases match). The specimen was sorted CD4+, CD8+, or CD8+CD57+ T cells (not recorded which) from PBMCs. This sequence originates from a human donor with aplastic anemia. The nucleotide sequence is TGTGCCAGCACGTCAGGGTCCTTACAAGAGACCCAGTACTTC. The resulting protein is CASTSGSLQETQYF.